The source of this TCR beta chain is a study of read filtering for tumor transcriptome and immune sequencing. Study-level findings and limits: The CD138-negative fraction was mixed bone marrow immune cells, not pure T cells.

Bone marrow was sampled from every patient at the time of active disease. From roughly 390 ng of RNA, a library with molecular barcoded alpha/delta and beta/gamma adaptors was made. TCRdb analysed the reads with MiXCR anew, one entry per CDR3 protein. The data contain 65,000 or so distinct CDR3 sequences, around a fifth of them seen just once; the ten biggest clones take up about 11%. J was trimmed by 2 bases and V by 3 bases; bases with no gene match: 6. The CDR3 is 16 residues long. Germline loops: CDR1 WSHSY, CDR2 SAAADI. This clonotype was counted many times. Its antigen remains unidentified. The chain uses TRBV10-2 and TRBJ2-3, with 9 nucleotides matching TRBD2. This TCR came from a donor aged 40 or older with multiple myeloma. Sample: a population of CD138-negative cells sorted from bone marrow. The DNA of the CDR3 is TGCGCCAGCAGTGACGGCGGGAGGGCATCCACAGATACGCAGTATTTT. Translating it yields CASSDGGRASTDTQYF.